This T cell receptor beta chain was captured by sequencing in a study of shared clonotypes between healthy human individuals. Looking at the study overall: CD8 memory received one plate per donor, CD8 naive two, CD4 memory three and CD4 naive three.

The naive CD8 population came from CD45RO-negative cells selected for CCR7, without terminally differentiated effector memory CD45RA+ cells. Per the germline V gene, CDR1 is MDHEN and CDR2 is SYDVKM. V was trimmed by 6 bases and J by 5 bases, leaving 15 bases between them. The CDR3 has 14 amino acids. Data came from immunoSEQ multiplex PCR; TCRdb stores just in-frame clones and leaves some out. The repertoire consists of about 2.1 million clones, with just over 90% occurring once and the leading ten covering around 1.7%. Sequenced material: naive CD8+ T cells from PBMCs. The rearrangement joins TRBV28 to TRBJ2-3, with unresolved D. This TCR was sampled from a young man in good health. Some clones in this sample may be carry-over from other donors' samples. This CDR3 reads CASSPFGSQDTQYF. CDR3 nucleotides: TGTGCCAGCAGCCCTTTCGGGTCACAAGATACGCAGTATTTT.